The 7 T cell receptor beta chains below come from one sample, sequenced in a study of neurological immune-mediated disorders. TCRdb independently ran MiXCR on the 5' RACE reads; one entry per CDR3 protein. The table has some 70,000 distinct CDR3 sequences, roughly 4.8% seen once. The material sequenced was PBMCs. Receptors were obtained from a man aged 25 to 40 with multiple sclerosis.

In this sample, this clonotype turned up many times. This sequence joins TRBV7-3 and TRBJ1-1; D remains ambiguous. V lost 4 bases and J lost 4, with 10 bases in between. The CDR3 spans 13 residues. CDR1 is SGHTA, CDR2 FQGTGA, per germline. The CDR3 region has the DNA TGTGCCAGCAGCTCGTTTTCAGGCACTGAAGCTTTCTTT. Protein sequence: CASSSFSGTEAFF. Filled out from reference TRBV7-3 and TRBJ1-1, the complete variable domain reads GAGVSQTPSNKVTEKGKYVELRCDPISGHTALYWYRQSLGQGPEFLIYFQGTGAADDSGLPNDRFFAVRPEGSVSTLKIQRTERGDSAVYLCASSSFSGTEAFFGQGTRLTVV.

In its sample, this clonotype was seen a few times. The rearrangement joins TRBV20-1 to TRBJ1-2; D gene unclear. Trimming stripped 6 bases from V and 10 bases from J, with 18 bases between. In germline, CDR1 is DFQATT, CDR2 SNEGSKA (reference sequence). The CDR3 loop spans 12 amino acids. CDR3 sequence (DNA): TGCAGTGCACACGAACCGGGTTGGCCCTACACCTTC. Its protein product is CSAHEPGWPYTF.

The rearrangement joins TRBV5-1 to TRBJ1-2; D not certain. CDR3 length equals 14 residues. V was pared by 2 bases and J by 0 bases, with 8 bases between. Germline loops: CDR1 SGHRS, CDR2 YFSETQ. This chain's CDR3 is CASSLTGANYGYTF. The CDR3 coding sequence is TGCGCCAGCAGCTTAACGGGAGCTAACTATGGCTACACCTTC.

In DNA, the CDR3 is TGCGCCAGCAGCTTGGCCGATACAGGGGGCTCAACGAGAAATGAGCAGTTCTTC. Encoded protein: CASSLADTGGSTRNEQFF. The V call is TRBV5-1, the J call TRBJ2-1, with 9 bases matching TRBD1. Per the germline V gene, CDR1 is SGHRS and CDR2 is YFSETQ. V lost 0 bases and J lost 7; bases outside the gene matches: 14. The CDR3 is 18 amino acids.

With respect to this clonotype: One junction end does not reproduce the germline sequence, and a read error may be involved. J is TRBJ1-5 and V is TRBV6-6; D is perhaps TRBD1 (5 bases). CDR1 and CDR2 from the germline V gene are MNHNY and SVGAGI (reference sequence). The CDR3 length is 13 residues. CDR3 DNA: TGTGCCAGCAGTGGGGGGGTCAATCAGCCCCAGAATTTT. It yields the protein CASSGGVNQPQNF.

This clonotype was seen ten or more times. The genes are TRBV6-1 and TRBJ1-5; 7 positions match TRBD1. Germline CDR1 MNHNS, CDR2 SASEGT. This CDR3 contains 14 residues. Germline trimming cut 6 bases from V and 6 bases from J; bases unmatched to any gene: 8. CDR3 amino acids: CASRADREIQPQHF. CDR3 nucleotides: TGTGCCAGCAGAGCCGACAGGGAAATTCAGCCCCAGCATTTT.

J is TRBJ2-3 and V is TRBV6-1; perhaps TRBD2 as D (6 bases). This CDR3 spans 15 amino acids. V was trimmed by 5 bases and J by 4 bases, leaving 16 bases between them. The germline V gene encodes CDR1 MNHNS and CDR2 SASEGT. For the CDR3, the DNA is TGTGCCAGCAGTTCCGAAGCGGGCGGCGCAGATACGCAGTATTTT. It encodes CASSSEAGGADTQYF.